The rows below give T cell receptor beta chains drawn from one sample of a study of graft-versus-host responses after intestinal transplantation. Profiled with immunoSEQ multiplex PCR; TCRdb holds only in-frame clones, not every one. This sample has approximately 100,000 clones; roughly 90% occur once, and the top ten carry around 0.1%. Their target antigens are unknown. The sequencing here drew on unstimulated CD4+ T cells sorted from spleen or lymph node cells, taken before intestinal transplant. The receptors were sampled from a human donor who received an intestinal transplant. The CDR3 runs from the conserved cysteine through the conserved F or W. Each record gives: D gene, V gene, J gene, CDR3 protein. The D gene is left open where the match is weak.

TRBD1	TRBV28	TRBJ1-6	CASSLPRGRGSPLHF
TRBD1	TRBV6-5	TRBJ2-7	CASTRDRGRDEQYF
-	TRBV28	TRBJ1-2	CASSSWSGGYTF
-	TRBV23-1	TRBJ1-5	CASRTGFSRGLNQPQHF
-	TRBV29-1	TRBJ2-7	CSALTGLRSYEQYF
-	TRBV19	TRBJ2-2	CASNPQLNTGELFF
TRBD2	TRBV7-2	TRBJ2-5	CASSFQRGLETQYF
TRBD1	TRBV2	TRBJ1-1	CASRTTGVNTEAFF
-	TRBV27	TRBJ2-5	CASREGTHPQETQYF
TRBD2	TRBV11-2	TRBJ2-5	CASSPLGTSGELQETQYF
TRBD1	TRBV2	TRBJ2-5	CASSLDRGQETQYF
TRBD1	TRBV9	TRBJ1-4	CASSIDRGANEKLFF
TRBD2	TRBV7-9	TRBJ2-3	CASTLFIRGDTDTQYF
TRBD1	TRBV18	TRBJ2-7	CASSSGTGGVGGSYEQYF
TRBD2	TRBV5-4	TRBJ2-1	CASSLVAGGHNEQFF
TRBD1	TRBV2	TRBJ1-1	CASYRDSNTEAFF
TRBD2	TRBV5-1	TRBJ2-1	CASRDTSATPRRGDEQFF
-	TRBV5-6	TRBJ2-7	CASSPGTPYEQYF
-	TRBV6-1	TRBJ1-2	CASSEAGVANYGYTF
-	TRBV4-1	TRBJ2-5	CASSQADSPETQYF
TRBD2	TRBV2	TRBJ2-1	CASRGGLAGGGDEQFF
TRBD1	TRBV2	TRBJ1-5	CASSGLLGDSTYQPQHF
-	TRBV6-5	TRBJ1-1	CASSYLGSKNTEAFF
TRBD2	TRBV20-1	TRBJ2-7	CSAGGGREQYF
TRBD1	TRBV18	TRBJ2-2	CASSPDRAAELFF
-	TRBV11-1	TRBJ1-6	CASSFPGSGSPLHF
TRBD1	TRBV7-7	TRBJ2-3	CASSQTGGVDTQYF
TRBD1	TRBV27	TRBJ1-2	CASSFADRVSNYGYTF
-	TRBV12-5	TRBJ1-3	CASGLGVSGNTIYF
-	TRBV27	TRBJ2-7	CASSPHQGPPYEQYF
-	TRBV4-2	-	CASSQPGVSYEQYF
TRBD2	TRBV6-1	TRBJ2-1	CASIPLAGAGGEQFF
-	TRBV5-1	TRBJ1-1	CASSLTSTEAFF
TRBD1	TRBV6-5	TRBJ1-2	CASRGGTGSGYTF
-	TRBV27	TRBJ1-6	CASSLPPSPLHF
TRBD1	TRBV6-5	TRBJ1-1	CASSYTTGGGNTEAFF
TRBD1	TRBV10-3	TRBJ2-7	CAISTAGGHEQYF
TRBD1	TRBV7-3	TRBJ2-1	CASSPGGTGDNEQFF
TRBD1	TRBV7-6	TRBJ1-2	CASSLGDRASSYGYTF
-	TRBV5-1	TRBJ1-5	CASSVGGGQPQHF
-	TRBV7-6	TRBJ1-5	CASSRSGGSNQPQHF
-	TRBV6-1	TRBJ2-5	CASSPGGETQYF
-	TRBV7-2	TRBJ1-2	CASSALGGRTNYGYTF